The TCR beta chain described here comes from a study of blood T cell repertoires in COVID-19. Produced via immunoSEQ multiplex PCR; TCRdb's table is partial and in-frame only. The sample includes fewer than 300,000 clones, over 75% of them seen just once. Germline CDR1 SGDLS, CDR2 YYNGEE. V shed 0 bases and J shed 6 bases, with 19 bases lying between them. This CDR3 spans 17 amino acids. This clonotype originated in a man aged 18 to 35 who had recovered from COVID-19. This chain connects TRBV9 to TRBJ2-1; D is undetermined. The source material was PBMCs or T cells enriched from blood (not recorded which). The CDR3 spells CASSVATERISINEQFF. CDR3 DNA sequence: TGTGCCAGCAGCGTAGCTACCGAGCGCATAAGTATCAATGAGCAGTTCTTC.